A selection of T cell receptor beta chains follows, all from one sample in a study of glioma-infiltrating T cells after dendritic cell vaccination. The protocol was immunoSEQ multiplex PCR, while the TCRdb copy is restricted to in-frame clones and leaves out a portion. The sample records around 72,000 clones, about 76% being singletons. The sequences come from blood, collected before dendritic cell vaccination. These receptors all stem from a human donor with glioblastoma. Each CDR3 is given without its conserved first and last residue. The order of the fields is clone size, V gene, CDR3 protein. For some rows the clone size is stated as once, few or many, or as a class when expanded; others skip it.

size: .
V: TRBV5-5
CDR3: ASSPPGQNQPQH

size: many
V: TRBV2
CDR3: ASRDPGGRYYEQY

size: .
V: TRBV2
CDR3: ASTSQGMGYGYT

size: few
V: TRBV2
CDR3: ASSGGTGGGGQPQH

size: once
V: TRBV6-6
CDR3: ASRRGTPDTQY

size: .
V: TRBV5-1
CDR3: ASSLDQGSNQPQH

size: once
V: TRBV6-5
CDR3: ASSQGQGAIQPQH

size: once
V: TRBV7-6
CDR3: ASSSRLEETQY

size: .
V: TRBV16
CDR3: ASSQFIGTDNQPQH

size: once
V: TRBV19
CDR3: ASSMGSRYGYT

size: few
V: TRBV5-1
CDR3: ASSFLGGEQF

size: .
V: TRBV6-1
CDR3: ASSFRDSDTQY

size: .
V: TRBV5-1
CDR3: ASSLGDRVQETQY

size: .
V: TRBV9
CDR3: ASSDRQGARTEAF

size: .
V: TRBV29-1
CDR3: SVQDRVGETQY

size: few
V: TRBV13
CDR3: ASARRSTNEKLF

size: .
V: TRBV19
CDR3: ASSSRHASNQPQH

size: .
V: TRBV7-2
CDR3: ASSSATQAYEQY

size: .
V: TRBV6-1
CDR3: ASSEKTGAAEKLF

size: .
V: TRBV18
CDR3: ASSPTGLSDYEQY

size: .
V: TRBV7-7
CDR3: ASSSSGTTKETQY

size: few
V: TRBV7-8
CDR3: ASSIKRDPEY

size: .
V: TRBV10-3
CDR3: AISPIGGSGTEAF

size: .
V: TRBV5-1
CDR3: ASSLSLSGANVLT

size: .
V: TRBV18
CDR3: ASSPIDRRTVEKLF

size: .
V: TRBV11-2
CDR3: ASAQPTGTYEQY

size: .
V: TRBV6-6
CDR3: ASSYSRTDNQPQH

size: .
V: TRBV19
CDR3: ASSIERDTEAF

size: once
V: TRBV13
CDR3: ASSFDRGGYGYT

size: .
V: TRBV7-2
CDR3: ASSLHRDGSYEQY

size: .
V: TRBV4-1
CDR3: ASSHNQNTEAF

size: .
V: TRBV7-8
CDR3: ASSPPQETQY

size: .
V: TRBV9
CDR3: ASSGNLGTSGSGANVLT

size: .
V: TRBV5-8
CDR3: ASSHTDRDNQPQH

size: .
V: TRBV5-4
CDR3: ASSFDRGLNGYT

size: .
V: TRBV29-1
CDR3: SAGLAGGKTGELF

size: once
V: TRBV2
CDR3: ASSAGTLGGYT

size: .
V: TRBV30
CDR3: AWKGGQGARQY

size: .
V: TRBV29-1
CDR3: SVDRNEETQY

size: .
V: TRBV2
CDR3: ASSADRVDQPQH

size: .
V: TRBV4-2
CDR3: ASSQDGQGESPQH

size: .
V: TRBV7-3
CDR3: ASSLNPTLGWDTQETQY

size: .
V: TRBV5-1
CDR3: ASSPKPTENSNQPQH

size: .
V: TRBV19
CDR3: ASSTHRTGAHINSPLH

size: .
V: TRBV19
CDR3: ASSIREGYSYEQY

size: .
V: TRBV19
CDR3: ASSIFNRAEQF

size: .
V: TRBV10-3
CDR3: AINPGQGISSGYT

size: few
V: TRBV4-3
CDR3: ASSQAEKEAGGRNEQF